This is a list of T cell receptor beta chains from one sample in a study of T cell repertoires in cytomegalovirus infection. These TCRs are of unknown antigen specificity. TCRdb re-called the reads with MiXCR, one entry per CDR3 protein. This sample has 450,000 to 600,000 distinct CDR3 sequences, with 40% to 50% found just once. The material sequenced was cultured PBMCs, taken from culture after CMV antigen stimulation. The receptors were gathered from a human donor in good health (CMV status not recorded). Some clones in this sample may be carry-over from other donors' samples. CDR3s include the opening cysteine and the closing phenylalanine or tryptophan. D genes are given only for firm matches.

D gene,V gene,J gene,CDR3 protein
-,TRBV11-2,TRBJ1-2,CASSRRANYGYTF
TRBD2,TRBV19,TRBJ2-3,CASSIRTSGGLSTDTQYF
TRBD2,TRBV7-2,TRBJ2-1,CASSFPRLAGGRPNTYNEQFF
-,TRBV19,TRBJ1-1,CASQPVVWDTEAFF
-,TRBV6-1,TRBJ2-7,CASSAGGYPSYEQYF
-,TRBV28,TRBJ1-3,CASSLRFIDGNTIYF
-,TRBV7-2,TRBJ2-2,CASSLLVYGSPTGELFF
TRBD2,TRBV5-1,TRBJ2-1,CASKGGLAGGPRNEQFF
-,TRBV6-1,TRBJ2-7,CASRPGRESYEQYF
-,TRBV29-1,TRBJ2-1,CSVVSGYEQFF
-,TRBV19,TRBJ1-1,CASSMPTELNTEAFF
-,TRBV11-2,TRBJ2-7,CASSLRPIGKVYEQYF
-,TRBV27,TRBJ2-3,CASSLSIQDTQYF
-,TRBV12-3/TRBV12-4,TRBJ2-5,CASSLFGETSTGETQYF
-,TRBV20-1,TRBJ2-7,CSAGRETYEQYF
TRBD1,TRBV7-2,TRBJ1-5,CASSPTGGPNQPQHF
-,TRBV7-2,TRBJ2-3,CASSLGAVTSTDTQYF
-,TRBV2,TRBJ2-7,CASSDQGVAYEQYF
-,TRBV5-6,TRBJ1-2,CASSLSRVYTF
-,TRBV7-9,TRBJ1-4,CASRGRVVNEKLFF
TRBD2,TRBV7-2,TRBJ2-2,CASSLAPLAAGELFF
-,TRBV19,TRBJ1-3,CASIVSASGNTIYF
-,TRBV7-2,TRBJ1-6,CASSSRDLAANSPLHF
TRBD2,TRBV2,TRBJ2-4,CASSRLADLQYF
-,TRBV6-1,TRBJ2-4,CASSSDFSPGYF
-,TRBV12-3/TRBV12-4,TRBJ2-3,CASSPGGRGTDTQYF
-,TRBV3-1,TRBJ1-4,CASSPRGGEEKLFF
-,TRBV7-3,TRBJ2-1,CAARGRGNEQFF
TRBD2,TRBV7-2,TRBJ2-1,CASSRGDEQFF
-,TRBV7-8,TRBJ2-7,CASSLWRGGRSYEQYF
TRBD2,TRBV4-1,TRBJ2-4,CASSRLAGAPRQNIQYF
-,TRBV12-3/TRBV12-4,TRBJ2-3,CASSLTSSGADTQYF
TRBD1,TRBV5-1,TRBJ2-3,CASSWGQGADTQYF
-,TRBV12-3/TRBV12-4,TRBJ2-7,CASSLGTAGYEQYF
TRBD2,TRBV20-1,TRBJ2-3,CSPTSGSSDTQYF
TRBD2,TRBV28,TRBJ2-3,CASSQERGFTDTQYF
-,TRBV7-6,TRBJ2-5,CASSSSRSLGQETQYF
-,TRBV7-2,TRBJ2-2,CASSTRDANTGELFF
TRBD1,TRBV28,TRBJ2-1,CASWGQGWVNEQFF
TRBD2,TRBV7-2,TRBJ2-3,CASSFRREWQDTQYF
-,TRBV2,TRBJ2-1,CASSEQFRQFF
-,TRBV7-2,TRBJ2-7,CASSVQGSEQYF
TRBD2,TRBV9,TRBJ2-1,CASSGSGKQFF
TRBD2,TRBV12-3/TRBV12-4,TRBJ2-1,CASTTGLAGINEQFF